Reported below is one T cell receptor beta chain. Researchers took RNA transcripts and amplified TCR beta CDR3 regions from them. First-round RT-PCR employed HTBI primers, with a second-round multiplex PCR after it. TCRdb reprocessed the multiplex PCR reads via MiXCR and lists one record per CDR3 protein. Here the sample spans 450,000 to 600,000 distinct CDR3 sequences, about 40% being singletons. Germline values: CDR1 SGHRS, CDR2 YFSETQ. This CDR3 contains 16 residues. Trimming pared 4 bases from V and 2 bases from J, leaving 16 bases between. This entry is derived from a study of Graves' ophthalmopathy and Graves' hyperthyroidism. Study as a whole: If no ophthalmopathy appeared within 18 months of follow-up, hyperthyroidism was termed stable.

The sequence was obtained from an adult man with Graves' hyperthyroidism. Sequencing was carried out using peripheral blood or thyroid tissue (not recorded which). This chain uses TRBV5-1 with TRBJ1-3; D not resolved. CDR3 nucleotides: TGCGCCAGCAGCCCGGATGGAAGAATTACTGGAAACACCATATATTTT. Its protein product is CASSPDGRITGNTIYF.